What follows are 30 T cell receptor beta chains derived from one specimen sequenced in a study of T cells in Graves' hyperthyroidism and ophthalmopathy. What was amplified from RNA transcripts were TCR beta CDR3 regions. HTBI primers were the set used in a first-round RT-PCR of the TCR CDR3. TCRdb passed the multiplex PCR reads through MiXCR, listing each CDR3 protein once. The sample lists roughly 250,000 distinct CDR3 sequences, about 20% occurring once. The sample taken for sequencing was blood. All receptors derive from a man in his thirties or forties with Graves' ophthalmopathy.

CDR3 amino acids: CASSPRTSTGELFF. The CDR3 DNA sequence: TGTGCCAGCAGCCCGCGGACTAGCACCGGGGAGCTGTTTTTT. The chain has TRBV5-4 and TRBJ2-2; 7 bases map to TRBD2. CDR1 and CDR2 (germline): SGHNT, YYREEE (reference sequence). V dropped 4 bases and J dropped 4; count of bases not matched to a gene: 4. This CDR3 spans 14 amino acids.

There are a few counts of this clonotype. The genes are TRBV12-5 and TRBJ2-1, with 7 bases identical to TRBD2. V was clipped by 5 bases and J by 3 bases; unmatched bases: 7. CDR1 and CDR2 from the germline V gene are LGHNT and FRNRAP. The CDR3 is 15 residues long. The CDR3 loop reads CASGPPGLLYNEQFF. CDR3 DNA sequence: TGTGCTAGTGGTCCCCCGGGACTACTCTACAATGAGCAGTTCTTC.

This clonotype was observed a handful of times. This chain connects TRBV6-1 to TRBJ2-3; 10 positions agree with TRBD2. V shed 2 bases, J shed 1 base, and the junction held 3 bases outside the gene matches. The CDR3 loop spans 16 amino acids. The V gene's germline CDR1 is MNHNS and CDR2 SASEGT. The CDR3 bases are TGTGCCAGCAGTGAATACCTAGCGGGAGGCACAGATACGCAGTATTTT. Residues: CASSEYLAGGTDTQYF.

The V and J genes are TRBV7-9 and TRBJ2-5; a weak D match, TRBD2 (6 bases). Trimming removed 5 bases at V and 2 bases at J, with 15 bases between. Germline loops: CDR1 SEHNR, CDR2 FQNEAQ (reference sequence). CDR3 size: 15 residues. The CDR3 spells CASSPGSGTQETQYF. DNA of the CDR3: TGTGCCAGCAGCCCGGGTTCCGGGACTCAAGAGACCCAGTACTTC. The full variable domain, in which reference TRBV7-9 and TRBJ2-5 provide the parts outside the CDR3, is DTGVSQNPRHKITKRGQNVTFRCDPISEHNRLYWYRQTLGQGPEFLTYFQNEAQLEKSRLLSDRFSAERPKGSFSTLEIQRTEQGDSAMYLCASSPGSGTQETQYFGPGTRLLVL.

The V gene is TRBV7-2, the J gene TRBJ1-3; the D gene is possibly TRBD1 (5 bases). Between the trimmed V and J ends, which lost 1 base and 0 bases, there was a span of 7 bases. The CDR3 has 15 residues. Germline CDR1 is SGHTA and CDR2 is FQGNSA. The CDR3 here is CASSLVTGSGNTIYF. As DNA, the CDR3 is TGTGCCAGCAGCTTAGTTACAGGCTCTGGAAACACCATATATTTT.

There are a few counts of this clonotype. The chain combines TRBV29-1 with TRBJ2-7; 8 bases line up with TRBD2. This CDR3 region has 16 residues. V was clipped by 6 bases and J by 2 bases; unmatched bases: 15. Germline loops: CDR1 SQVTM, CDR2 ANQGSEA. The CDR3 is CSVRGPTSGVPYEQYF. The CDR3 nucleotides read TGCAGCGTGCGCGGGCCAACTAGCGGAGTCCCCTACGAGCAGTACTTC.

The chain links TRBV19 to TRBJ2-7; D unresolved. Germline CDR1 and CDR2: LNHDA and SQIVND (reference sequence). Between the trimmed V and J ends, which lost 10 bases and 4 bases, there was a span of 26 bases. This CDR3 region has 16 residues. The CDR3 nucleotides read TGTGCCACTACCTCCGGAAGAGGACGATCAGATTACGAGCAGTACTTC. This sequence encodes CATTSGRGRSDYEQYF. The entire variable domain, with the rest obtained from reference TRBV19 and TRBJ2-7, is as follows: DGGITQSPKYLFRKEGQNVTLSCEQNLNHDAMYWYRQDPGQGLRLIYYSQIVNDFQKGDIAEGYSVSREKKESFPLTVTSAQKNPTAFYLCATTSGRGRSDYEQYFGPGTRLTVT.

The chain combines TRBV4-1 with TRBJ2-7, with D maybe TRBD2 (5 bases). V was clipped by 4 bases and J by 4 bases, with 17 bases between them. The CDR3 length is 15 residues. Germline V gives CDR1 MGHRA, CDR2 YSYEKL. The CDR3 sequence is CASSLGLPLGYEQYF. In nucleotides, the CDR3 is TGCGCCAGCAGCCTAGGACTTCCCCTAGGGTACGAGCAGTACTTC.

This clonotype was detected many times. V gene TRBV7-8 combines with J gene TRBJ1-1; D gene ambiguous. Germline values: CDR1 SGHVS, CDR2 FQNEAQ. Trimming shortened V by 0 bases and J by 1 base, and 12 bases separated the two germline ends. The CDR3 is made up of 16 amino acids. For the CDR3, the DNA is TGTGCCAGCAGCTTAGCTCTAACAGTGAGGAACACTGAAGCTTTCTTT. Encoded protein: CASSLALTVRNTEAFF.

This sequence joins TRBV7-3 and TRBJ2-2; TRBD2 aligns across 7 bases. The germline V gene encodes CDR1 SGHTA and CDR2 FQGTGA. The V gene end was trimmed by 4 bases and the J gene end by 7 bases; junction bases not matched to a gene: 0. The CDR3 runs to 12 residues. The CDR3 region is CASSSGGGELFF. The CDR3 nucleotides are TGTGCCAGCAGCTCGGGGGGCGGGGAGCTGTTTTTT.

Only a few counts were recorded for this clonotype. This chain connects TRBV28 to TRBJ1-4; D not resolved. CDR1 MDHEN and CDR2 SYDVKM come from the germline V gene. The CDR3 is made up of 13 amino acids. Trimming removed 3 bases at V and 8 bases at J, with 10 bases between. The CDR3 region has the DNA TGTGCCAGCAGTTTTGGAGGTTCGGAAAAACTGTTTTTT. Amino acid sequence: CASSFGGSEKLFF. Based on the CDR3 plus reference TRBV28 and TRBJ1-4, the full variable domain is DVKVTQSSRYLVKRTGEKVFLECVQDMDHENMFWYRQDPGLGLRLIYFSYDVKMKEKGDIPEGYSVSREKKERFSLILESASTNQTSMYLCASSFGGSEKLFFGSGTQLSVL.

This CDR3 reads CASSPLGQVFSGANVLTF. In nucleotides, the CDR3 is TGTGCCAGCAGCCCCTTGGGACAGGTGTTCTCTGGGGCCAACGTCCTGACTTTC. This chain uses TRBV11-3 with TRBJ2-6, with 8 nucleotides matching TRBD1. With 5 bases clipped from V and 0 bases from J, the junction kept 9 bases outside the gene matches. The CDR3 contains 18 residues. Germline V gene lookup returns CDR1 SGHNT and CDR2 YENEEA.

This clonotype was detected ten times or more. This chain links TRBV28 with TRBJ2-4; the D call may be TRBD1 or TRBD2 (5 bases each). The CDR3 spans 14 residues. Germline CDR1 is MDHEN and CDR2 is SYDVKM. V was shortened by 3 bases and J by 2 bases, with 8 bases between the two germline ends. CDR3 amino acids: CASSLWGPKNIQYF. CDR3 coding DNA: TGTGCCAGCAGTTTGTGGGGACCCAAAAACATTCAGTACTTC.

The table lists this clonotype with a few counts. This chain connects TRBV18 to TRBJ1-3; D remains ambiguous. The V gene's germline CDR1 is KGHSH and CDR2 LQKENI. CDR3 length: 16 amino acids. The V end lost 3 bases, the J end lost 0 bases, and 12 bases lay between the germline ends. The DNA for the CDR3 is TGTGCCAGCTCACCGTACAACCTTAACTCTGGAAACACCATATATTTT. This encodes CASSPYNLNSGNTIYF.

J is TRBJ2-7 and V is TRBV12-3 or TRBV12-4; D possibly matches TRBD1 or TRBD2 (5 bases each). CDR3 length: 14 amino acids. Trimming took off 6 bases at V and 4 bases at J, with 16 bases between the two ends. As DNA, the CDR3 is TGTGCCAGCAGCCCCGTTGGGGGACGGTACGAGCAGTACTTC. It encodes CASSPVGGRYEQYF.

The V call is TRBV18, the J call TRBJ2-1; TRBD2 matches 8 bases. V dropped 0 bases and J dropped 4; count of bases not matched to a gene: 5. Germline V lookup: CDR1 KGHSH, CDR2 LQKENI. The CDR3 is made up of 16 amino acids. The CDR3 protein is CASSPPKLAGYNEQFF. CDR3 coding DNA: TGTGCCAGCTCACCACCGAAGCTAGCGGGTTACAATGAGCAGTTCTTC.

On this clonotype: A read error may account for a junction end that differs from germline. This rearrangement joins TRBV7-3 to TRBJ1-4; D gene unclear. Germline CDR1 and CDR2: SGHTA and FQGTGA. The CDR3 runs 15 residues. In nucleotides, the CDR3 is TGTGCCAGCAGCTTATTGTCGGTGGCGAATGAAAAACTGCTTTTT. Translated, it gives CASSLLSVANEKLLF.

This clonotype was observed a handful of times. V usage is TRBV5-1 and J usage is TRBJ2-1; 12 nucleotides align to TRBD2. This CDR3 is 15 amino acids long. V lost 4 bases, J lost 9 bases, and 8 bases stayed unmatched. Germline values: CDR1 SGHRS, CDR2 YFSETQ. CDR3 coding DNA: TGCGCCAGCAGCATCCTGACTAGCGGGAGAATTGAGCAGTTCTTC. This sequence encodes CASSILTSGRIEQFF. The full variable domain, with the rest looked up from reference TRBV5-1 and TRBJ2-1, is KAGVTQTPRYLIKTRGQQVTLSCSPISGHRSVSWYQQTPGQGLQFLFEYFSETQRNKGNFPGRFSGRQFSNSRSEMNVSTLELGDSALYLCASSILTSGRIEQFFGPGTRLTVL.

On this clonotype: This may be a read error, as it is one base from a much larger clone. V is TRBV2 and J is TRBJ1-4, with 8 positions matching TRBD1. The V gene end was trimmed by 8 bases and the J gene end by 8 bases; junction bases not matched to a gene: 16. This CDR3 has 16 amino acids. Germline V lookup: CDR1 SNHLY, CDR2 FYNNEI. The CDR3 protein is CASARRWTGKEEKLFF. The CDR3 DNA is TGTGCCAGCGCACGTCGATGGACAGGGAAGGAAGAAAAACTGTTTTTT.

At least ten counts were recorded for this clonotype. The V and J genes are TRBV7-3 and TRBJ2-1; TRBD1 aligns across 11 bases. The J segment lost 9 bases and the V segment lost 5 bases, leaving 6 bases of the junction unmatched. The germline V gene has CDR1 SGHTA and CDR2 FQGTGA. This CDR3 is 14 amino acids long. The CDR3 protein is CASSQGQGESEQFF. CDR3 bases: TGTGCCAGCAGCCAGGGACAGGGGGAAAGTGAGCAGTTCTTC.

This clonotype occurred a few times. Just one base apart from a much larger clone, this may be a read error. The chain recombines TRBV2 with TRBJ2-1; TRBD2 might be the D (6 bases). This CDR3 comprises 13 residues. Per the germline V gene, CDR1 is SNHLY and CDR2 is FYNNEI. Trimming shortened V by 4 bases and J by 6 bases, and 10 bases separated the two germline ends. The CDR3 DNA reads TGTGCCAGCAGTGGACGGGAGTTCAATGAGCAGTTCTTC. This gives the protein CASSGREFNEQFF.

The chain has TRBV30 and TRBJ2-2; the match to TRBD1 covers 9 bases. Germline lookup yields CDR1 GTSNPN and CDR2 SVGIG (reference sequence). The CDR3 runs to 16 residues. V lost 0 bases to trimming and J lost 3 bases; unmatched junction nucleotides: 5. CDR3 sequence: CAWSVFYRGHTGELFF. CDR3 nucleotide sequence: TGTGCCTGGAGTGTATTTTACAGGGGGCACACCGGGGAGCTGTTTTTT.

This clonotype was detected ten times or more. The rearrangement links TRBV30 to TRBJ2-1; D not certain. Trimming removed 3 bases at V and 7 bases at J, with 13 bases between. Germline V gene data show CDR1 as GTSNPN and CDR2 as SVGIG (reference sequence). The CDR3 spans 13 residues. The CDR3 nucleotides read TGTGCCTGGAGACGGGTGGCGTCGAATGAGCAGTTCTTC. This gives the protein CAWRRVASNEQFF.

This clonotype was found a few times. The V gene is TRBV6-5, the J gene TRBJ1-4; a possible D gene is TRBD1 (6 bases). Germline lookup yields CDR1 MNHEY and CDR2 SVGAGI. This CDR3 has 14 amino acids. V was trimmed by 3 bases and J by 8 bases, leaving 13 bases between them. The CDR3 is CASSYRTGREKLFF. For the CDR3, the DNA is TGTGCCAGCAGTTATCGAACAGGGCGAGAAAAACTGTTTTTT.

This clonotype has at least ten counts. The chain employs TRBV5-1 and TRBJ2-3; D remains unclear. The CDR3 loop spans 14 amino acids. Germline CDR1 reads SGHRS; CDR2 reads YFSETQ. With 9 bases removed from V and 0 bases from J, the gap between germline ends came to 14 bases. In DNA, the CDR3 is TGCGCCACCAGACCCCAGACTAGCACAGATACGCAGTATTTT. It encodes CATRPQTSTDTQYF.

This clonotype was observed many times. This chain links TRBV12-5 with TRBJ2-1; D is undetermined. CDR3 size: 14 residues. Trimming stripped 6 bases from V and 4 bases from J, with 13 bases between. Germline CDR1 is LGHNT and CDR2 is FRNRAP. CDR3 loop: CASGRLARYNEQFF. As DNA, the CDR3 is TGTGCTAGTGGAAGGTTGGCTAGATACAATGAGCAGTTCTTC.

This clonotype showed up just a few times. The gene calls are TRBV7-9 and TRBJ1-2; D possibly corresponds to TRBD1 (5 bases). This CDR3 region has 15 residues. V was trimmed by 5 bases and J by 4 bases, leaving 17 bases between them. Looked up from germline, CDR1 is SEHNR and CDR2 is FQNEAQ (reference sequence). The DNA of the CDR3 is TGTGCCAGCAGCCCCCGCTGGGACCCATCCTATGGCTACACCTTC. Residues: CASSPRWDPSYGYTF.

The V gene is TRBV28, the J gene TRBJ2-1; D uncertain. The V gene lost 6 bases and the J gene lost 6 bases, with 9 bases spanning the gap. The CDR3 spans 12 residues. Germline values: CDR1 MDHEN, CDR2 SYDVKM. CDR3 nucleotides: TGTGCCAGCAGCCCGCTCAGCAATGAGCAGTTCTTC. Protein product: CASSPLSNEQFF.

The chain links TRBV7-9 to TRBJ1-3; the D gene is possibly TRBD1 (5 bases). The ends were cut back, 1 base at V and 2 bases at J, with 15 bases in the middle. The CDR3 loop spans 17 amino acids. Germline V gene sequence: CDR1 SEHNR, CDR2 FQNEAQ (reference sequence). CDR3 nucleotide sequence: TGTGCCAGCAGCTTAGTACGTGGGGCGCAGGCTGGAAACACCATATATTTT. Translated, it gives CASSLVRGAQAGNTIYF. The full variable domain, completed using reference TRBV7-9 and TRBJ1-3, is DTGVSQNPRHKITKRGQNVTFRCDPISEHNRLYWYRQTLGQGPEFLTYFQNEAQLEKSRLLSDRFSAERPKGSFSTLEIQRTEQGDSAMYLCASSLVRGAQAGNTIYFGEGSWLTVV.

The chain recombines TRBV14 with TRBJ2-7; either TRBD1 or TRBD2 may supply D (5 bases each). V dropped 4 bases and J dropped 5 bases, with 21 bases sitting between them. Germline lookup yields CDR1 SGHDN and CDR2 FVKESK. This CDR3 has 16 amino acids. CDR3 bases: TGTGCCAGCAGCCCATTATCGGGACGGTCAACCAACGAGCAGTACTTC. It encodes CASSPLSGRSTNEQYF. Together with reference TRBV14 and TRBJ2-7, the CDR3 gives the full variable domain: EAGVTQFPSHSVIEKGQTVTLRCDPISGHDNLYWYRRVMGKEIKFLLHFVKESKQDESGMPNNRFLAERTGGTYSTLKVQPAELEDSGVYFCASSPLSGRSTNEQYFGPGTRLTVT.